By sample fraction, the clone carrying this TCR beta chain is medium-sized. Its specificity is not known. Findings of the study overall: Naive CD4+ cells shared 10% to 15% of tumor Treg sequences. Greatest tumor Treg TCR overlap was with tumor naive CD4+ cells. The TCR gene usage of tumor memory CD4+ T cells clustered together with blood and lymph node memory CD4+ cells and with lymph node naive CD4+ cells.

Trimming at V came to 3 bases and at J to 2 bases, leaving 8 bases not matched to a gene. The length of the CDR3 is 16 residues. Adaptor-ligated barcode primers were used to amplify TRBV12-4/TRBJ1-2 clonotypes. From the multiplex PCR reads, TCRdb called clonotypes with MiXCR, one entry per CDR3 protein. The table lists about 740 distinct CDR3 sequences, around 13% of them singletons. Naive CD4+ cells had CD25+ Tregs removed. The sequence came from a female donor with breast cancer. Input material: naive CD4+ T cells sorted from blood. Subset given: naive CD4+ T cells, CD4+CD45RA+CD25-. V gene TRBV12-3 or TRBV12-4 combines with J gene TRBJ1-2, with TRBD1 matching 8 bases. The CDR3 loop is CASSLSGTGGNYGYTF. CDR3 in DNA: TGTGCCAGCAGTTTGAGCGGGACAGGCGGCAACTATGGCTACACCTTC.